Following are 26 T cell receptor beta chains from one sample sequenced in a study of Graves' ophthalmopathy and Graves' hyperthyroidism. Scientists amplified the TCR beta CDR3 regions from RNA transcripts. First-round RT-PCR with HTBI primers preceded a second-round multiplex PCR. TCRdb re-analysed the multiplex PCR reads in MiXCR, keeping a single row per CDR3 protein. The table lists 1 million to 1.3 million distinct CDR3 sequences, about two fifths of them singletons, with 8.5% to 14% in the top ten. Sequenced sample: peripheral blood or thyroid tissue (not recorded which). The receptor set was obtained from an adult man with Graves' hyperthyroidism.

This clonotype turned up a few times. The chain links TRBV10-3 to TRBJ1-2; D is uncertain. CDR3 length: 13 amino acids. Germline CDR1 is ENHRY and CDR2 is SYGVKD. V was clipped by 6 bases and J by 8 bases, with 16 bases between them. CDR3 amino acids: CAISRVPGEGYTF. In DNA form, the CDR3 reads TGTGCCATCAGCAGAGTACCGGGTGAGGGCTACACCTTC.

This clonotype has just a few counts. V and J are TRBV27 and TRBJ1-1, with D hard to call. Germline-derived CDR1 and CDR2 are MNHEY and SMNVEV (reference sequence). This CDR3 is built from 14 residues. The germline V and J ends were trimmed by 2 bases and 4 bases, with 11 bases remaining between them. The CDR3: CASSLRGEGTEAFF. The DNA of the CDR3 is TGTGCCAGCAGTTTACGTGGGGAAGGCACTGAAGCTTTCTTT.

This clonotype was seen ten or more times. The rearrangement uses TRBV13 and TRBJ1-2; 8 bases align to TRBD1. Germline V gives CDR1 PRHDT, CDR2 FYEKMQ (reference sequence). The V and J ends lost 5 bases and 8 bases, in that order; junction bases with no gene match: 13. This CDR3 has 15 residues. CDR3 nucleotide sequence: TGTGCCAGCAGCCCTCGGACAGGGTCAGAGGACGGCTACACCTTC. Residues: CASSPRTGSEDGYTF. Complete variable domain (other parts from reference TRBV13 and TRBJ1-2): AAGVIQSPRHLIKEKRETATLKCYPIPRHDTVYWYQQGPGQDPQFLISFYEKMQSDKGSIPDRFSAQQFSDYHSELNMSSLELGDSALYFCASSPRTGSEDGYTFGSGTRLTVV.

The CDR3 loop is CASSTAAGVAQYF. In nucleotides, the CDR3 is TGTGCCAGCAGCACAGCCGCTGGGGTGGCCCAGTACTTC. The chain joins TRBV7-2 to TRBJ2-5; D is undetermined. Looked up from germline, CDR1 is SGHTA and CDR2 is FQGNSA. V was shortened by 5 bases and J by 9 bases, with 16 bases between the two germline ends. The CDR3 sequence is 13 residues long.

In its sample, this clonotype was seen many times. The genes are TRBV2 and TRBJ1-6; no clear D. Germline CDR1 SNHLY, CDR2 FYNNEI. V was pared by 4 bases and J by 2 bases, with 9 bases between. The CDR3 is 15 amino acids. The CDR3, as DNA: TGTGCCAGCAGTGCCTACGGGACCTATAATTCACCCCTCCACTTT. Translated: CASSAYGTYNSPLHF. Full variable domain (outside the CDR3, taken from reference TRBV2 and TRBJ1-6): EPEVTQTPSHQVTQMGQEVILRCVPISNHLYFYWYRQILGQKVEFLVSFYNNEISEKSEIFDDQFSVERPDGSNFTLKIRSTKLEDSAMYFCASSAYGTYNSPLHFGNGTRLTVT.

A few counts support this clonotype. The chain combines TRBV20-1 with TRBJ1-1; D remains unclear. Trimming took off 6 bases at V and 2 bases at J, with 19 bases between the two ends. This CDR3 has 15 residues. Germline CDR1 is DFQATT and CDR2 is SNEGSKA (reference sequence). The CDR3 DNA follows: TGCAGTGCGCCGGATAGAGTAAGGTTAAACACTGAAGCTTTCTTT. This translates into CSAPDRVRLNTEAFF.

This clonotype was seen a handful of times. The chain recombines TRBV4-2 with TRBJ1-2; D possibly corresponds to TRBD1 (5 bases). V dropped 0 bases and J dropped 2 bases, with 16 bases sitting between them. The CDR3 runs to 17 residues. Germline V gene sequence: CDR1 LGHNA, CDR2 YNFKEQ. CDR3 protein: CASSQEPGGIGNYGYTF. The CDR3 bases are TGTGCCAGCAGCCAAGAGCCCGGGGGAATCGGCAACTATGGCTACACCTTC.

This clonotype was recorded at least ten times. The rearrangement links TRBV7-8 to TRBJ1-1, with TRBD1 as a possible D gene (5 bases). The CDR3 is made up of 16 amino acids. The V gene's germline CDR1 is SGHVS and CDR2 FQNEAQ. Trimming stripped 5 bases from V and 2 bases from J, with 18 bases between. CDR3 sequence (DNA): TGTGCCAGCAGCCAACCGGGACCCCAAGGCAACACTGAAGCTTTCTTT. Residues: CASSQPGPQGNTEAFF.

This clonotype occurred many times. The J gene is TRBJ2-7, the V gene TRBV2, with 9 positions matching TRBD1. This CDR3 comprises 13 residues. The J segment lost 3 bases and the V segment lost 6 bases, leaving 3 bases of the junction unmatched. Germline V gene lookup returns CDR1 SNHLY and CDR2 FYNNEI. The CDR3 is CASRETGGYEQYF. CDR3 in DNA: TGTGCCAGCAGGGAGACAGGGGGCTACGAGCAGTACTTC.

V is TRBV15 and J is TRBJ2-3; D is possibly TRBD1 or TRBD2 (6 bases each). The CDR3 has 15 amino acids. From germline, CDR1 is LNHNV and CDR2 YYDKDF (reference sequence). V was cut by 3 bases and J by 4 bases, with 14 bases left in between. CDR3 DNA sequence: TGTGCCACCAGCAGGGGGAACAGGGAGGCAGATACGCAGTATTTT. Translation: CATSRGNREADTQYF. Full variable domain (outside the CDR3, taken from reference TRBV15 and TRBJ2-3): DAMVIQNPRYQVTQFGKPVTLSCSQTLNHNVMYWYQQKSSQAPKLLFHYYDKDFNNEADTPDNFQSRRPNTSFCFLDIRSPGLGDTAMYLCATSRGNREADTQYFGPGTRLTVL.

The rearrangement uses TRBV12-3 or TRBV12-4 and TRBJ1-1; a possible D gene is TRBD1 (5 bases). CDR3 length: 14 residues. V lost 3 bases and J lost 3, with 11 bases in between. The CDR3 region has the DNA TGTGCCAGCAGTTTCGGGGGGAGGGACACTGAAGCTTTCTTT. Translating gives CASSFGGRDTEAFF.

This clonotype showed up many times. The V gene is TRBV14, the J gene TRBJ1-4, with D possibly being TRBD1 (5 bases). The CDR3 loop spans 16 amino acids. Germline CDR1 and CDR2: SGHDN and FVKESK. V lost 0 bases and J lost 4, with 12 bases in between. The CDR3 bases are TGTGCCAGCAGCCAAGATCAGGCAGGGCGTAATGAAAAACTGTTTTTT. Protein: CASSQDQAGRNEKLFF.

This clonotype showed up many times. The chain combines TRBV7-2 with TRBJ1-1, with D hard to call. This CDR3 has 14 amino acids. Deletions cut 0 bases from V and 6 bases from J, with 11 bases between. From germline, CDR1 is SGHTA and CDR2 FQGNSA. The CDR3 region is CASSLAPGKPEAFF. The CDR3, as DNA: TGTGCCAGCAGCTTAGCGCCCGGGAAACCTGAAGCTTTCTTT.

This clonotype came up once. One end of the junction fails to match germline, which may point to a read error. The genes are TRBV7-9 and TRBJ2-7; TRBD2 might be the D (6 bases). This CDR3 has 13 residues. Germline CDR1 reads SEHNR; CDR2 reads FQNEAQ (reference sequence). CDR3 bases: TGCGCCAGCAGCCCCGAGCCGAGCGGGGAGCAGTACTTC. Translation: CASSPEPSGEQYF.

With respect to this clonotype: Given a much more abundant clone one base away, this may be a read error. J is TRBJ1-6 and V is TRBV19; 8 bases map to TRBD1. Germline-derived CDR1 and CDR2 are LNHDA and SQIVND (reference sequence). The CDR3 has 14 amino acids. The V gene end was trimmed by 7 bases and the J gene end by 12 bases; junction bases not matched to a gene: 11. For the CDR3, the DNA is TGTGCCAGTAAGAAGACAGGGGAGATTTTACCCCTCCACTTT. It is translated as CASKKTGEILPLHF.

This clonotype was observed at least ten times. In DNA, the CDR3 is TGTGCCAGCAGCTTAGGAGGGAACGGGAACACCATATATTTT. Translated, it gives CASSLGGNGNTIYF. V is TRBV7-8 and J is TRBJ1-3; D is ambiguous. V was pared by 1 base and J by 7 bases, with 11 bases between. Germline-derived CDR1 and CDR2 are SGHVS and FQNEAQ. The CDR3 is 14 residues long.

A word on this clonotype: Here the CDR3 omits its conserved ending phenylalanine or tryptophan, so a read error is the likely source. J is TRBJ1-2 and V is TRBV12-3 or TRBV12-4; D may be TRBD1 (5 bases). V gave up 4 bases and J gave up 8 bases, with 29 bases separating them. This CDR3 spans 18 amino acids. The CDR3 coding sequence is TGTGCCAGCAGTTCACCCCGACAGTTGCCTCCCGGGGGGGAAGGCTACACCCTC. Protein sequence: CASSSPRQLPPGGEGYTL.

This chain joins TRBV10-1 and TRBJ1-2, with D tentatively TRBD1 (6 bases). This CDR3 is built from 13 residues. Germline V CDR1 and CDR2: WNHNN, SYGVQD (reference sequence). V was pared by 8 bases and J by 4 bases, with 14 bases between. This CDR3 reads CASLSGVLYGYTF. CDR3 nucleotide sequence: TGCGCCAGCCTGTCAGGGGTCCTCTATGGCTACACCTTC.

The chain recombines TRBV5-1 with TRBJ2-7; 10 nucleotides align to TRBD2. Germline V gene lookup returns CDR1 SGHRS and CDR2 YFSETQ. The J segment lost 5 bases and the V segment lost 2 bases, leaving 10 bases of the junction unmatched. CDR3 length: 16 amino acids. The CDR3 DNA reads as TGCGCCAGCAGCTTATCCCTAGCGGGAGCGGGGGACGAGCAGTACTTC. Its protein product is CASSLSLAGAGDEQYF.

The rearrangement joins TRBV6-5 to TRBJ2-2; 7 nucleotides align to TRBD2. The CDR3 totals 17 residues. The V and J ends lost 7 bases and 0 bases, in that order; junction bases with no gene match: 11. The V gene's germline CDR1 is MNHEY and CDR2 SVGAGI. The CDR3: CASTESYAGANTGELFF. The CDR3 DNA is TGTGCCAGCACCGAATCCTACGCGGGGGCGAACACCGGGGAGCTGTTTTTT.

This clonotype was counted between two and nine times. The chain joins TRBV2 to TRBJ1-2; D remains unclear. The V gene's germline CDR1 is SNHLY and CDR2 FYNNEI. Trimming removed 5 bases from V and 3 bases from J, with 16 bases in between. The CDR3 is 15 amino acids. The CDR3 protein is CASSYRSSRDYGYTF. CDR3 in DNA: TGTGCCAGCAGTTATCGATCCTCCCGGGACTATGGCTACACCTTC.

This clonotype has more than one count but fewer than ten. V usage is TRBV25-1 and J usage is TRBJ2-5; TRBD2 matches at 12 bases. The ends lost 5 bases at V and 1 base at J; junction bases unmatched: 2. Germline CDR1 reads MGHDK; CDR2 reads SYGVNS. This CDR3 region has 15 residues. The CDR3 spells CASSRTSGTQETQYF. CDR3 DNA: TGTGCCAGCAGTCGGACTAGCGGGACCCAAGAGACCCAGTACTTC.

The table lists this clonotype with a count of one. J is TRBJ2-3 and V is TRBV7-9; TRBD2 agrees at 8 bases. The germline V gene encodes CDR1 SEHNR and CDR2 FQNEAQ (reference sequence). The CDR3 is made up of 15 amino acids. V lost 5 bases to trimming and J lost 3 bases; unmatched junction nucleotides: 7. CDR3 sequence reads: CASSGREEETDTQYF. CDR3 DNA: TGTGCCAGCAGCGGGCGGGAGGAGGAGACAGATACGCAGTATTTT. The whole variable domain, filled in from reference TRBV7-9 and TRBJ2-3, reads DTGVSQNPRHKITKRGQNVTFRCDPISEHNRLYWYRQTLGQGPEFLTYFQNEAQLEKSRLLSDRFSAERPKGSFSTLEIQRTEQGDSAMYLCASSGREEETDTQYFGPGTRLTVL.

This clonotype was counted a few times. The gene calls are TRBV18 and TRBJ2-7, with D possibly being TRBD2 (6 bases). This CDR3 spans 14 amino acids. Germline CDR1 KGHSH, CDR2 LQKENI. V gave up 3 bases and J gave up 3 bases, with 12 bases separating them. CDR3 DNA: TGTGCCAGCTCACCTGGGGGACTCGGCTACGAGCAGTACTTC. It codes for CASSPGGLGYEQYF.

The chain combines TRBV29-1 with TRBJ2-2; 12 bases line up with TRBD2. The junction had 14 bases not matched to a gene; V was cut back by 4 bases and J by 5 bases. The CDR3 loop spans 18 amino acids. CDR1 SQVTM and CDR2 ANQGSEA come from the germline V gene. In nucleotides, the CDR3 is TGCAGCGTTGGGGGCCGACTAGCGGGGGAACGGCGGACCGGGGAGCTGTTTTTT. Translated, it gives CSVGGRLAGERRTGELFF.

This clonotype came up many times. V and J are TRBV5-1 and TRBJ1-3, with D possibly TRBD1 on 5 matching bases. The CDR3 totals 15 residues. V lost 4 bases to trimming and J lost 3 bases, with 14 bases between them. Germline V CDR1 and CDR2: SGHRS, YFSETQ. The CDR3 protein is CASSGAPDGGNTIYF. CDR3 in DNA: TGCGCCAGCAGCGGGGCTCCTGATGGTGGAAACACCATATATTTT.